The 15 T cell receptor beta chains below all came from one sample that was sequenced in a study of blood T cells in healthy people across ages. With a J-beta primer mix and a sample-barcoded 5' primer, a second PCR ran roughly 6 to 12 cycles. TCRdb independently ran MiXCR on the 5' RACE reads; one entry per CDR3 protein. This table has 920,000 or so distinct CDR3 sequences, roughly 45% appearing once. The sequencing sample was made of blood. All receptors come from a woman aged 60-75 years in good health.

The sample holds one count of this clonotype. Just one base apart from a much larger clone, this may be a read error. V and J are TRBV29-1 and TRBJ1-5, with D perhaps matching TRBD1 (6 bases). The CDR3 is 13 residues long. Germline CDR1 SQVTM, CDR2 ANQGSEA. The ends were cut back, 3 bases at V and 3 bases at J, with 9 bases in the middle. The CDR3 DNA is TGCAGCGTTGATCGGGGGCCCAATCAGCCCCAGCATTTT. Translation: CSVDRGPNQPQHF. The entire variable domain, with the rest obtained from reference TRBV29-1 and TRBJ1-5, is as follows: SAVISQKPSRDICQRGTSLTIQCQVDSQVTMMFWYRQQPGQSLTLIATANQGSEATYESGFVIDKFPISRPNLTFSTLTVSNMSPEDSSIYLCSVDRGPNQPQHFGDGTRLSIL.

As concerns this clonotype: A junction boundary mismatches the germline segment, possibly from a read error. V is TRBV29-1 and J is TRBJ2-3; maybe TRBD1 (5 bases). Germline assignment: CDR1 SQVTM and CDR2 ANQGSEA. CDR3 length equals 11 residues. CDR3 sequence reads: CSVEPTGTQYF. For the CDR3, the DNA is TGCAGCGTTGAGCCTACAGGTACGCAGTATTTT.

The rearrangement uses TRBV4-2 and TRBJ2-1; the D call may be TRBD1 or TRBD2 (5 bases each). The J call may be incorrect, as the DNA end agrees better with TRBJ2-7. The length of the CDR3 is 16 residues. Germline loops: CDR1 LGHNA, CDR2 YNFKEQ. The CDR3 DNA follows: TGTGCCAGCAGCCGGGACGGGCGTGGGTCCTACAATGAGCAGTACTTC. Its protein is CASSRDGRGSYNEQYF.

A note on this clonotype: At one of its ends the junction is not consistent with the germline gene, which may arise from a read error. The chain employs TRBV7-6 and TRBJ2-1; 11 bases are shared with TRBD2. The CDR3 consists of 17 residues. Germline CDR1 SGHVS, CDR2 FNYEAQ. CDR3 sequence (DNA): TGTGCCGGCAGCCCCCTGGTGACTAGCGGGAATTTCAATGAGCAGTTCTTC. Translated: CAGSPLVTSGNFNEQFF.

This sequence joins TRBV7-9 and TRBJ1-2; 9 bases fit TRBD1. The CDR3 sequence is 13 residues long. Germline CDR1 and CDR2: SEHNR and FQNEAQ (reference sequence). Trimming removed 5 bases from V and 8 bases from J; junction bases left unmatched: 6. The CDR3 here is CASSALTGGGYTF. As DNA, the CDR3 is TGTGCCAGCAGCGCCCTGACAGGGGGAGGCTACACCTTC.

CDR3 loop: CASSTRQGARDEQYF. The CDR3 DNA reads TGTGCCAGCAGCACCCGACAGGGGGCGAGGGACGAGCAGTACTTC. The rearrangement uses TRBV4-2 and TRBJ2-5, with 10 positions matching TRBD1. The end of the DNA is better explained by TRBJ2-7, so the J call may be wrong. This CDR3 has 15 residues. Germline lookup yields CDR1 LGHNA and CDR2 YNFKEQ.

This chain uses TRBV5-1 with TRBJ2-1; D is unresolved. CDR1 is SGHRS, CDR2 YFSETQ, per germline. Trimming cost V 0 bases and J 10 bases, with 8 bases left between them. The CDR3 has 12 amino acids. CDR3 amino acids: CASSLDGGEQFF. As DNA, the CDR3 is TGCGCCAGCAGCTTGGATGGTGGCGAGCAGTTCTTC.

This clonotype was detected a few times. This chain uses TRBV7-2 with TRBJ2-1, with 8 bases lining up with TRBD2. The J segment lost 9 bases and the V segment lost 5 bases, leaving 12 bases of the junction unmatched. Germline V CDR1 and CDR2: SGHTA, FQGNSA. The CDR3 contains 15 residues. CDR3 in amino acids: CASSKKGLGLGEQFF. In DNA, the CDR3 is TGTGCCAGCAGCAAGAAGGGACTAGGGCTCGGTGAGCAGTTCTTC.

This chain uses TRBV15 with TRBJ2-1, with 7 nucleotides matching TRBD2. Germline V gene data show CDR1 as LNHNV and CDR2 as YYDKDF (reference sequence). The CDR3 is made up of 16 amino acids. Losses at the gene ends were 8 bases for V and 2 bases for J; bases not matched to a gene: 12. CDR3: CATGQTREFAYNEQFF. The CDR3 DNA sequence: TGTGCCACCGGTCAAACGCGGGAGTTCGCCTACAATGAGCAGTTCTTC.

This clonotype was counted only a few times. The CDR3 reads CASSLVGGQGQEQYF. The DNA for the CDR3 is TGTGCCAGCAGCTTAGTAGGAGGACAGGGGCAAGAGCAGTACTTC. This chain connects TRBV7-2 to TRBJ2-7; 9 bases map to TRBD1. The junction had 8 bases not matched to a gene; V was cut back by 1 base and J by 7 bases. The CDR3 length is 15 residues. CDR1 is SGHTA, CDR2 FQGNSA, per germline.

This chain links TRBV11-2 with TRBJ2-7; D is unclear. Germline assignment: CDR1 SGHAT and CDR2 FQNNGV. The CDR3 runs 14 residues. V shed 3 bases and J shed 1 base, with 10 bases lying between them. CDR3 in amino acids: CASSFLTESYEQYF. Written as DNA, the CDR3 is TGTGCCAGCAGCTTTTTGACGGAGTCCTACGAGCAGTACTTC.

V gene TRBV20-1 combines with J gene TRBJ2-1, with 7 bases that match TRBD2. Unmatched junction bases numbered 8, after V lost 1 base and J lost 8 bases. The CDR3 length is 14 residues. CDR1 is DFQATT and CDR2 is SNEGSKA in the germline V gene (reference sequence). The CDR3 here is CSARGTRSAHEQFF. The CDR3 nucleotides are TGCAGTGCTAGAGGGACTAGGAGTGCCCATGAGCAGTTCTTC.

The CDR3 sequence is CASSHERHNEQFF. The CDR3 bases are TGTGCCAGCAGTCACGAGAGACACAATGAGCAGTTCTTC. The rearrangement links TRBV6-1 to TRBJ2-1, with unresolved D. Germline loops: CDR1 MNHNS, CDR2 SASEGT. This CDR3 contains 13 residues. Trimming pared 5 bases from V and 5 bases from J, leaving 10 bases between.

This clonotype was seen more than once but under ten times. The rearrangement links TRBV7-2 to TRBJ2-1; D not certain. The DNA end lines up better with TRBJ2-7; the J call may be wrong. CDR3 size: 15 residues. The germline V gene has CDR1 SGHTA and CDR2 FQGNSA. CDR3 sequence: CASSLAVYAYNEQYF. The CDR3 DNA follows: TGTGCCAGCAGCTTAGCGGTATACGCCTACAATGAGCAGTACTTC.

The CDR3 spells CASSSWDSQYEQYF. The CDR3 coding sequence is TGTGCCAGCAGCTCGTGGGACTCGCAGTACGAGCAGTACTTC. V and J are TRBV7-2 and TRBJ2-7; TRBD2 is a possible D gene (6 bases). The CDR3 runs to 14 residues. V was trimmed by 4 bases and J by 4 bases, leaving 14 bases between them. The germline CDR1 and CDR2 sequences are SGHTA and FQGNSA.